This section outlines one T cell receptor (beta chain) sequence together with its context. This record comes from a study of blood T cell repertoires in COVID-19. The CDR3 covers 15 residues. Unmatched junction bases numbered 4, after V lost 3 bases and J lost 2 bases. CDR1 is LNHDA, CDR2 SQIVND, per germline (reference sequence). TCRdb's table, derived via immunoSEQ multiplex PCR, lists solely in-frame clones and lacks some. In the table there are under 300,000 clones, less than 90% of which are singletons. Sequencing was performed on peripheral blood. This TCR was sampled from a man between 60 and 75 years old with acute or convalescent COVID-19. The gene calls are TRBV19 and TRBJ2-5; 9 bases are a match to TRBD2. CDR3 loop: CASSMLAGNQETQYF. Written as DNA, the CDR3 is TGTGCCAGTAGTATGCTAGCGGGAAATCAAGAGACCCAGTACTTC. The whole variable domain, filled in from reference TRBV19 and TRBJ2-5, reads DGGITQSPKYLFRKEGQNVTLSCEQNLNHDAMYWYRQDPGQGLRLIYYSQIVNDFQKGDIAEGYSVSREKKESFPLTVTSAQKNPTAFYLCASSMLAGNQETQYFGPGTRLLVL.